This T cell receptor (beta chain) was retrieved from a study of blood T cell repertoires in COVID-19 (dated by TCRdb to 2019 to 2021). About the full investigation: Samples from collaborators originated in the United States, Italy and Spain and spanned both the acute and convalescent phases of COVID-19. The prospective study material was composed of cDNA or gDNA derived from T cells, B-cell-depleted T cells, or PBMCs. Subjects who had been exposed to COVID-19, were actively infected with it, or had recovered from it provided the deeply sampled blood TCRbeta repertoires that made up the dataset. A freely available public database, intended as a resource for researchers studying the immune response to SARS-CoV-2, is where the repertoires were released. The sample metadata nearly always contained a de-identified subject ID, COVID-19 status, age in years and sex. The samples were drawn from two sources: the first 160 participants of the ongoing ImmuneRACE study, and 1,000 to 1,500 subjects contributed by 6 global collaborators. Where available, HLA class I and class II types were obtained from metadata supplied by the sample provider rather than from assay-based typing.

Ends trimmed: V by 5 bases, J by 0 bases; bases unmatched to a gene: 6. From a lookup of the germline V gene, CDR1 and CDR2 are KGHSH and LQKENI. The CDR3 runs 17 residues from the cysteine to the phenylalanine. Only the CDR3 portion is preserved as DNA: 51 bases, with reading frame beginning at the first base. Notes on this clone: The target of this receptor is not known. One base away there is no much larger clone; base qualities are not given.

Overall results and qualifications from the work: The quantity of clinical and demographic metadata differed by source and by participant and was supplied without curation.

TCRbeta CDR3 regions were amplified from genomic DNA using the immunoSEQ Assay, a bias-controlled multiplex PCR. Regarding the original processing steps: Nucleated cell counts per sample were estimated from amplification of reference gene primers within the assay. To quantify the absolute abundance of each unique TCRbeta CDR3 rearrangement, sequence reads were collapsed and filtered. For each sample, productive Simpson clonality was calculated by taking the square root of Simpson's diversity index across productive rearrangements. TCRdb's version of the immuneACCESS table is confined to in-frame rearrangements and falls short of the full clone set. An unresolved V gene accounts for under half of the shortfall where checked; the remainder is of unknown origin. That table furnishes V, J and clone size, whereas the DNA furnished D and trimming. For this sample there are around 130,000 clones; approximately 87% appear just once. The ten largest clones represent roughly 2.1% of the sample.

Each collaborating institution followed its own protocols to collect whole blood in K2EDTA tubes. Collaborator samples were shipped for TCRbeta analysis as frozen whole blood, isolated PBMCs, or DNA extracted from either sample type. This TCR was recovered from a woman in her forties or fifties with acute or convalescent COVID-19. Input material: peripheral blood. The chain couples TRBV18 to TRBJ2-1; TRBD2 fits 11 bases in the junction. The base sequence is TGTGCCAGCTCATATCGTAGCGGGGGGGCCTCCTACAATGAGCAGTTCTTC. The encoded protein is CASSYRSGGASYNEQFF.